The 4 T cell receptor beta chains below all came from one sample that was sequenced in a study of CD8+CD57+ T cells in acquired aplastic anemia. Investigators profiled TCR beta VDJ and CDR3 from genomic DNA template. TCRdb independently ran MiXCR on the reads; one entry per CDR3 protein. The data show about 210,000 distinct CDR3 sequences, over 60% seen once. Sequencing input: sorted CD4+, CD8+, or CD8+CD57+ T cells (not recorded which) from PBMCs. All receptors derive from a human donor in good health.

This chain connects TRBV2 to TRBJ2-2; D uncertain. The CDR3 is 14 amino acids. Deletions cut 7 bases from V and 0 bases from J, with 9 bases between. Germline V lookup: CDR1 SNHLY, CDR2 FYNNEI. The CDR3 sequence: CASNYQSNTGELFF. CDR3 DNA sequence: TGTGCCAGCAACTATCAGTCGAACACCGGGGAGCTGTTTTTT.

The CDR3 loop reads CALGQGATDTQYF. In nucleotides, the CDR3 is TGTGCCCTAGGACAGGGGGCCACAGATACGCAGTATTTT. The chain is built from TRBV10-3 and TRBJ2-3; 11 nucleotides match TRBD1. With 11 bases clipped from V and 2 bases from J, the junction kept 3 bases outside the gene matches. Germline V gives CDR1 ENHRY, CDR2 SYGVKD. There are 13 residues in the CDR3.

In its sample, this clonotype was seen many times. This chain links TRBV5-1 with TRBJ1-1; no definite D call. V was pared by 1 base and J by 7 bases, with 11 bases between. The CDR3 sequence is 13 residues long. From germline, CDR1 is SGHRS and CDR2 YFSETQ. As DNA, the CDR3 is TGCGCCAGCAGCTTGTCGATGACGGATGAAGCTTTCTTT. It encodes CASSLSMTDEAFF.

The chain uses TRBV29-1 and TRBJ2-1; 10 positions match TRBD2. V dropped 6 bases and J dropped 7; count of bases not matched to a gene: 12. The CDR3 length is 15 residues. The germline CDR1 and CDR2 sequences are SQVTM and ANQGSEA. The CDR3 region is CSVNYGLAAGNEQFF. In DNA, the CDR3 is TGCAGCGTGAACTACGGACTAGCGGCGGGGAATGAGCAGTTCTTC.